Listed here are 17 T cell receptor beta chains from one sample, sequenced in a study of blood T cell repertoires in COVID-19. The method was immunoSEQ multiplex PCR; TCRdb's version includes in-frame clones alone and lacks a portion of them. This table holds 130,000 to 150,000 clones, roughly 79% found once. Sequences were obtained from peripheral blood. The receptors come from a human donor with acute or convalescent COVID-19. The donor label of this sample is uncertain.

The chain combines TRBV30 with TRBJ1-1, with D perhaps matching TRBD1 (6 bases). Germline V gives CDR1 GTSNPN, CDR2 SVGIG (reference sequence). This CDR3 region has 11 residues. Deletions cut 5 bases from V and 3 bases from J, with 7 bases between. CDR3 coding DNA: TGTGCCTGGGGACAGTACACTGAAGCTTTCTTT. Amino acid sequence: CAWGQYTEAFF.

This chain uses TRBV6-6 with TRBJ2-7; D remains ambiguous. The CDR3 is 11 residues long. Trimming shortened V by 6 bases and J by 4 bases, and 7 bases separated the two germline ends. Germline CDR1 MNHNY, CDR2 SVGAGI (reference sequence). The CDR3 region is CASSHSYEQYF. CDR3 sequence (DNA): TGTGCCAGCAGCCACAGTTACGAGCAGTACTTC.

The chain uses TRBV2 and TRBJ1-2, with D hard to call. The CDR3 has 12 amino acids. V lost 1 base, J lost 6 bases, and 6 bases lay in between. Germline loops: CDR1 SNHLY, CDR2 FYNNEI. In DNA, the CDR3 is TGTGCCAGCAGTGAAGGTTTAAATGGCTACACCTTC. It encodes CASSEGLNGYTF. The full variable domain, in which reference TRBV2 and TRBJ1-2 provide the parts outside the CDR3, is EPEVTQTPSHQVTQMGQEVILRCVPISNHLYFYWYRQILGQKVEFLVSFYNNEISEKSEIFDDQFSVERPDGSNFTLKIRSTKLEDSAMYFCASSEGLNGYTFGSGTRLTVV.

This sequence joins TRBV3-1 (or the pseudogene TRBV3-2) and TRBJ1-2, with 8 bases matching TRBD1. Germline assignment: CDR1 LGHDT and CDR2 YNNKEL (reference sequence). The CDR3 is 14 residues long. V was pared by 4 bases and J by 7 bases, with 8 bases of the junction left unmatched. CDR3 DNA: TGTGCCAGCAGCCCGAACGGACAGGGTGGTGGCTACACCTTC. It encodes CASSPNGQGGGYTF.

The rearrangement links TRBV18 to TRBJ2-5, with a weak D call TRBD1 (5 bases). In germline, CDR1 is KGHSH, CDR2 LQKENI. Trimming stripped 2 bases from V and 4 bases from J, with 11 bases between. This CDR3 has 14 residues. The CDR3 DNA follows: TGTGCCAGCTCACCAGAAACCGACAGAGAGACCCAGTACTTC. Its protein product is CASSPETDRETQYF.

The chain uses TRBV6-5 and TRBJ2-7, with unresolved D. The V end lost 0 bases, the J end lost 0 bases, and 12 bases lay between the germline ends. Germline CDR1 and CDR2: MNHEY and SVGAGI. The CDR3 has 16 amino acids. DNA for the CDR3: TGTGCCAGCAGTTACTCGATACTGCGGAGCTCCTACGAGCAGTACTTC. It translates to CASSYSILRSSYEQYF.

This rearrangement joins TRBV18 to TRBJ1-1; 7 nucleotides align to TRBD1. This CDR3 is 12 amino acids long. J lost 6 bases, V lost 3 bases, and 1 base had no gene match. Germline CDR1 and CDR2: KGHSH and LQKENI. DNA of the CDR3: TGTGCCAGCTCACCCCAGGGGGCTGAAGCTTTCTTT. Translation gives CASSPQGAEAFF.

This chain joins TRBV2 and TRBJ2-2, with D possibly TRBD1 on 5 matching bases. The CDR3 has 13 residues. V lost 4 bases to trimming and J lost 4 bases, with 7 bases between them. The germline CDR1 and CDR2 sequences are SNHLY and FYNNEI. The CDR3 reads CASSVRGTGELFF. CDR3 in DNA: TGTGCCAGCAGTGTAAGGGGCACCGGGGAGCTGTTTTTT.

This clone occurred once. The chain employs TRBV19 and TRBJ1-1, with D unresolved. Germline CDR1 is LNHDA and CDR2 is SQIVND (reference sequence). The length of the CDR3 is 13 residues. Trimming took 7 bases from V and 1 from J, leaving 10 bases between them. The CDR3 sequence is CASTEDTNTEAFF. The CDR3 coding sequence is TGTGCCAGTACGGAAGACACGAACACTGAAGCTTTCTTT.

V is TRBV2 and J is TRBJ1-6, with D possibly matching TRBD1 (5 bases). CDR3 length: 16 residues. Germline V gives CDR1 SNHLY, CDR2 FYNNEI. The germline V and J ends were trimmed by 3 bases and 5 bases, with 14 bases remaining between them. The CDR3: CASSEGWSGNNSPLHF. For the CDR3, the DNA is TGTGCCAGCAGTGAGGGTTGGTCAGGGAATAATTCACCCCTCCACTTT.

The gene calls are TRBV12-2 and TRBJ1-5; TRBD1 is the table's D call and was not checked against the DNA. TRBV12-2 is classified as a pseudogene. CDR3 length: 22 amino acids. CDR3 bases: TGTGCAAGTCGCTTATCCAAGGCCCCGGGGACAGGGCACCCTTATAGCAATCAGCCCCAGCATTTT. Its translation: CASRLSKAPGTGHPYSNQPQHF.

This sequence joins TRBV7-2 and TRBJ1-2, with D possibly matching TRBD1 (5 bases). Trimming stripped 5 bases from V and 3 bases from J, with 10 bases between. The germline V gene encodes CDR1 SGHTA and CDR2 FQGNSA. The CDR3 has 13 residues. The DNA of the CDR3 is TGTGCCAGCAGCCGGCAGGGTTACTATGGCTACACCTTC. Translating it yields CASSRQGYYGYTF.

The J gene is TRBJ1-6, the V gene TRBV9; TRBD1 matches 7 bases. The CDR3 length is 14 residues. Germline V gene data show CDR1 as SGDLS and CDR2 as YYNGEE. Trimming at V came to 7 bases and at J to 7 bases, leaving 8 bases not matched to a gene. The CDR3 is CASAAPGGNSPLHF. CDR3 nucleotides: TGTGCCAGCGCGGCTCCAGGGGGAAATTCACCCCTCCACTTT. The full variable domain, completed using reference TRBV9 and TRBJ1-6, is DSGVTQTPKHLITATGQRVTLRCSPRSGDLSVYWYQQSLDQGLQFLIQYYNGEERAKGNILERFSAQQFPDLHSELNLSSLELGDSALYFCASAAPGGNSPLHFGNGTRLTVT.

This chain uses TRBV7-2 with TRBJ2-3, with 9 bases that match TRBD1. The CDR3 has 17 residues. Losses at the gene ends were 4 bases for V and 5 bases for J; bases not matched to a gene: 13. CDR1 is SGHTA and CDR2 is FQGNSA in the germline V gene. The CDR3 DNA sequence: TGTGCCAGCAGCTACCCCCGACAGGGGGTAGGCGGAGATACGCAGTATTTT. Translating it yields CASSYPRQGVGGDTQYF. Full variable domain (outside the CDR3, taken from reference TRBV7-2 and TRBJ2-3): GAGVSQSPSNKVTEKGKDVELRCDPISGHTALYWYRQSLGQGLEFLIYFQGNSAPDKSGLPSDRFSAERTGGSVSTLTIQRTQQEDSAVYLCASSYPRQGVGGDTQYFGPGTRLTVL.

CDR3: CASATALSGNTIYF. DNA of the CDR3: TGTGCCAGCGCCACAGCACTCTCTGGAAACACCATATATTTT. The chain recombines TRBV18 with TRBJ1-3; D is uncertain. The germline gives CDR1 KGHSH, CDR2 LQKENI. V was cut by 8 bases and J by 0 bases, with 11 bases left in between. The CDR3 has 14 amino acids.

This sequence joins TRBV6-5 and TRBJ1-2, with D unclear. The CDR3 runs to 13 residues. CDR1 is MNHEY, CDR2 SVGAGI, per germline. Trimming removed 0 bases from V and 8 bases from J, with 10 bases in between. The CDR3 DNA sequence: TGTGCCAGCAGTTACTCCGGGGAGTCCGGCTACACCTTC. This sequence encodes CASSYSGESGYTF.

This chain uses TRBV7-8 with TRBJ1-3; TRBD1 aligns across 7 bases. The V segment lost 1 base and the J segment 0 bases; nucleotides outside the gene matches: 6. CDR1 is SGHVS and CDR2 is FQNEAQ in the germline V gene. The length of the CDR3 is 17 residues. CDR3: CASSLENRGNSGNTIYF. In DNA form, the CDR3 reads TGTGCCAGCAGCTTAGAGAACAGGGGAAACTCTGGAAACACCATATATTTT.